The rows below give T cell receptor beta chains drawn from one sample of a study of cytotoxic CD8 clonotypes in ibrutinib-treated CLL. The assay was immunoSEQ multiplex PCR, and TCRdb's table has in-frame clones only and misses some. The table includes about 140,000 clones, over 75% detected once. The specimen was PBMCs, collected after 36 months of ibrutinib treatment. The receptors come from a human donor with chronic lymphocytic leukemia. CDR3s include the opening cysteine and the closing phenylalanine or tryptophan. A D gene is named only where the DNA matches it firmly. Size values are once, few and many counts, or a class for expanded clones, and some rows have none.

clone_size	v_call	j_call	d_call	cdr3_aa	cdr3_nt
-	TRBV25-1	TRBJ1-2	TRBD1	CASRQGAGYTF	TGTGCCAGCAGGCAGGGGGCTGGCTACACCTTC
-	TRBV6-1	TRBJ2-1	TRBD2	CASSELTSGRAAYNEQFF	TGTGCCAGCAGTGAACTGACTAGCGGGAGGGCCGCCTACAATGAGCAGTTCTTC
-	TRBV2	TRBJ2-7	-	CASTNTGGLSSEQYF	TGTGCCAGCACGAATACAGGTGGTCTAAGTAGCGAGCAGTACTTC
-	TRBV6-6	TRBJ1-5	-	CASSYNVPIGNQPQHF	TGTGCCAGCAGTTATAACGTACCTATAGGCAATCAGCCCCAGCATTTT
-	TRBV12-2	TRBJ2-5	-	CAGQGDQETQYF	TGTGCAGGGCAGGGGGACCAAGAGACCCAGTACTTC
-	TRBV27	TRBJ1-3	-	CASSRLTGNTIYF	TGTGCCAGCAGTAGGCTGACTGGAAACACCATATATTTT
-	TRBV28	TRBJ1-2	-	CASRTPGRINYGYTF	TGTGCCAGCAGGACCCCGGGACGGATCAACTATGGCTACACCTTC
-	TRBV2	TRBJ2-2	-	CASSEVPAGAAGELFF	TGTGCCAGCAGTGAAGTCCCGGCAGGGGCGGCCGGGGAGCTGTTTTTT
-	TRBV5-1	TRBJ2-3	TRBD1	CASSVTGTDTQYF	TGCGCCAGCAGCGTGACAGGGACAGATACGCAGTATTTT
-	TRBV5-5	TRBJ1-2	TRBD1	CASSPTADRGYGYTF	TGTGCCAGCAGCCCCACCGCTGACAGGGGCTATGGCTACACCTTC
-	TRBV2	TRBJ2-2	-	CASRNRDSVTGELFF	TGTGCCAGCAGAAACCGGGACTCCGTCACCGGGGAGCTGTTTTTT
-	TRBV9	TRBJ2-2	-	CASSVVDPGELFF	TGTGCCAGCAGCGTAGTAGACCCCGGGGAGCTGTTTTTT
-	TRBV27	TRBJ1-5	TRBD1	CASSLLGQGSNQPQHF	TGTGCCAGCAGCCTACTCGGACAGGGCAGCAATCAGCCCCAGCATTTT
-	TRBV5-1	TRBJ2-7	-	CASSYLSGTSYEQYF	TGCGCCAGCAGCTACCTTTCCGGGACATCCTACGAGCAGTACTTC
-	TRBV7-3	TRBJ2-1	TRBD1	CASSLGTGRDEQFF	TGTGCCAGCAGCTTAGGGACAGGGAGGGATGAGCAGTTCTTC
-	TRBV15	TRBJ1-2	-	CATSRFIGRGDGYTF	TGTGCCACCAGCAGATTTATCGGCAGGGGAGATGGCTACACCTTC
-	TRBV5-1	TRBJ1-3	-	CASSPGSTGNTIYF	TGCGCCAGCAGCCCGGGATCCACCGGAAACACCATATATTTT
few	TRBV29-1	TRBJ2-7	-	CSVEDLNYEQYF	TGCAGCGTTGAAGATCTTAACTACGAGCAGTACTTC
-	TRBV18	TRBJ1-3	-	CASSSVTDGFSGNTIYF	TGTGCCAGCTCATCAGTAACGGACGGTTTCTCTGGAAACACCATATATTTT
-	TRBV7-9	TRBJ2-5	TRBD1	CASSQTGVETQYF	TGTGCCAGCAGCCAGACAGGGGTGGAGACCCAGTACTTC
-	TRBV4-1	TRBJ2-4	TRBD1	CASSPGQGADIQYF	TGCGCCAGCAGCCCAGGACAGGGGGCGGACATTCAGTACTTC
few	TRBV4-1	TRBJ1-2	-	CASSQYDPGGYGYTF	TGCGCCAGCAGTCAGTACGACCCCGGAGGCTATGGCTACACCTTC
once	TRBV14	TRBJ1-2	-	CASSLTGSFAYTF	TGTGCCAGCAGCCTTACCGGATCTTTTGCCTACACCTTC
-	TRBV6-1	TRBJ2-1	-	CASRTGLREQFF	TGTGCCAGCAGAACAGGGTTGAGAGAGCAGTTCTTC
-	TRBV6-1	TRBJ2-1	TRBD1	CASTWDRPSWNEQFF	TGTGCCAGCACTTGGGACAGGCCGTCTTGGAATGAGCAGTTCTTC
-	TRBV7-7	TRBJ2-3	TRBD2	CASSQNSGGATQYF	TGTGCCAGCAGCCAAAATAGCGGGGGCGCTACGCAGTATTTT
few	TRBV28	TRBJ1-5	-	CASSFTHQPQHF	TGTGCCAGCAGTTTCACCCATCAGCCCCAGCATTTT
-	TRBV5-8	TRBJ1-2	-	CASSLRGWDYGYTF	TGTGCCAGCAGCTTAAGGGGCTGGGACTATGGCTACACCTTC
few	TRBV27	TRBJ2-7	TRBD2	CASSETSGYEQYF	TGTGCCAGCAGTGAGACTAGCGGCTACGAGCAGTACTTC
-	TRBV18	TRBJ1-5	-	CASSPTGNNQPQHF	TGTGCCAGCTCACCAACAGGGAACAATCAGCCCCAGCATTTT
-	TRBV6-6	TRBJ1-2	-	CASSYYGENYGYTF	TGTGCCAGCAGTTACTATGGGGAGAACTATGGCTACACCTTC
once	TRBV7-2	TRBJ2-7	-	CASSSDWTRSYEQYF	TGTGCCAGCAGCTCCGATTGGACAAGAAGCTACGAGCAGTACTTC
-	TRBV7-2	TRBJ2-7	-	CASSLPDGGRYEQYF	TGTGCCAGCAGCTTACCCGACGGGGGGCGATACGAGCAGTACTTC
-	TRBV4-1	TRBJ2-1	TRBD1	CASSSQGGSYNEQFF	TGCGCCAGCAGCTCACAGGGGGGCTCCTACAATGAGCAGTTCTTC
-	TRBV7-8	TRBJ2-7	TRBD2	CASSHSGTSGKYEQYF	TGTGCCAGCAGCCACTCCGGGACTAGCGGGAAATACGAGCAGTACTTC
-	TRBV7-9	TRBJ2-2	-	CASSLFENTGELFF	TGTGCCAGCAGCTTATTTGAGAACACCGGGGAGCTGTTTTTT
once	TRBV6-5	TRBJ1-2	-	CASSYSGEPFYGYTF	TGTGCCAGCAGTTACAGTGGAGAACCATTCTATGGCTACACCTTC
-	TRBV2	TRBJ2-1	TRBD2	CASSEGLAGVGGEQFF	TGTGCCAGCAGTGAAGGACTAGCGGGAGTGGGGGGTGAGCAGTTCTTC
-	TRBV2	TRBJ2-7	-	CASIPDRMGWDEQYF	TGTGCCAGCATCCCCGACCGGATGGGATGGGACGAGCAGTACTTC
once	TRBV6-5	TRBJ2-2	-	CASSYHQPNTGELFF	TGTGCCAGCAGTTACCACCAGCCGAACACCGGGGAGCTGTTTTTT
-	TRBV10-3	TRBJ2-1	-	CAISLSGTSSRGEQFF	TGTGCCATCAGCCTCTCCGGGACCTCCTCTAGGGGTGAGCAGTTCTTC
-	TRBV6-6	TRBJ1-5	TRBD1	CASSQTGDQPQHF	TGTGCCAGCAGTCAGACAGGGGATCAGCCCCAGCATTTT
once	TRBV5-1	TRBJ2-1	TRBD2	CASSTSGGAGTFAYNEQFF	TGCGCCAGCAGCACTAGCGGGGGGGCCGGGACATTCGCTTACAATGAGCAGTTCTTC
-	TRBV30	TRBJ1-1	-	CAWSLFGGNTEAFF	TGTGCCTGGAGCCTATTCGGGGGGAACACTGAAGCTTTCTTT
-	TRBV6-4	TRBJ2-2	TRBD1	CASSPGTGGFGELFF	TGTGCCAGCAGTCCTGGGACAGGGGGCTTCGGGGAGCTGTTTTTT
once	TRBV5-1	TRBJ1-6	-	CASSLTGSSYNSPLHF	TGCGCCAGCAGCTTGACAGGAAGCTCCTATAATTCACCCCTCCACTTT
once	TRBV11-2	TRBJ2-5	TRBD1	CASGPTGQGPETQYF	TGTGCCAGCGGTCCGACGGGACAGGGGCCTGAGACCCAGTACTTC
-	TRBV5-5	TRBJ1-2	-	CASSTLSQAYYGYTF	TGTGCCAGCAGCACACTCTCCCAGGCATACTATGGCTACACCTTC
-	TRBV5-4	TRBJ2-7	-	CASSRDFSRPYEQYF	TGTGCCAGCAGCCGGGACTTCTCGAGGCCCTACGAGCAGTACTTC
-	TRBV27	TRBJ1-3	-	CASSLTGYSGNTIYF	TGTGCCAGCAGTTTAACCGGGTACTCTGGAAACACCATATATTTT